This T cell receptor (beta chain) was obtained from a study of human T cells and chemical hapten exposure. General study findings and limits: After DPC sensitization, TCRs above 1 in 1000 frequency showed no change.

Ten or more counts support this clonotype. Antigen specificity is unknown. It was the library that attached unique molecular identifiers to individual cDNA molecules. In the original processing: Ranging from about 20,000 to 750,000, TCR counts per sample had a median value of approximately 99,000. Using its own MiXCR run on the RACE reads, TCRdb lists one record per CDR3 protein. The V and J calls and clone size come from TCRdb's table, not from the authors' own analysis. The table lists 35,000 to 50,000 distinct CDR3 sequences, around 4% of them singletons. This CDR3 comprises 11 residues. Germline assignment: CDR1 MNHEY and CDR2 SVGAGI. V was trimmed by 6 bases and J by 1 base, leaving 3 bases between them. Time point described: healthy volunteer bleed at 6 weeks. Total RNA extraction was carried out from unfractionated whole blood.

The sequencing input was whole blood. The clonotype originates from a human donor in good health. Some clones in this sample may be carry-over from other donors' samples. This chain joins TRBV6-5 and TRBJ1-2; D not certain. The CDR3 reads CASRNNYGYTF. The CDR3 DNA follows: TGTGCCAGCAGGAATAACTATGGCTACACCTTC.